Below are 24 T cell receptor beta chains sequenced from a single sample in a study of blood T cell repertoires in COVID-19. Profiling relied on immunoSEQ multiplex PCR, and the TCRdb table lists in-frame clones only, not all of them. The table has over 30,000 clones, about nine tenths seen once; the top ten hold 14%. The material sequenced was peripheral blood. The receptors were gathered from a human donor with active COVID-19. The donor label of this sample is uncertain.

This clone has a single count. This chain connects TRBV18 to TRBJ2-1, with D possibly matching TRBD2 (6 bases). Trimming removed 4 bases at V and 5 bases at J, with 15 bases between. The CDR3 has 15 residues. Germline V CDR1 and CDR2: KGHSH, LQKENI. CDR3 nucleotide sequence: TGTGCCAGCTCACTCAGGACTACCTTACACAATGAGCAGTTCTTC. Translating it yields CASSLRTTLHNEQFF.

The chain employs TRBV28 and TRBJ2-1; D might be TRBD1 (6 bases). Germline V CDR1 and CDR2: MDHEN, SYDVKM. The CDR3 is 14 residues long. V gave up 7 bases and J gave up 7 bases, with 17 bases separating them. The CDR3 DNA follows: TGTGCCAGCACCCCTCCCCAGGGGACGAATGAGCAGTTCTTC. Translation: CASTPPQGTNEQFF.

This clone appeared a few times. V is TRBV5-8 and J is TRBJ2-6; D ambiguous. Between the trimmed V and J ends, which lost 0 bases and 0 bases, there was a span of 4 bases. This CDR3 is 15 amino acids long. Germline V gene lookup returns CDR1 SGHTS and CDR2 YDEGEE. CDR3 protein: CASSLDGSGANVLTF. In nucleotides, the CDR3 is TGTGCCAGCAGCTTGGACGGCTCTGGGGCCAACGTCCTGACTTTC.

The rearrangement joins TRBV29-1 to TRBJ2-3; possible D gene TRBD2, 5 bases. This CDR3 has 14 amino acids. CDR1 is SQVTM and CDR2 is ANQGSEA in the germline V gene. The V and J ends lost 6 bases and 0 bases respectively, with 13 bases between them. CDR3 coding DNA: TGCAGCGTGAAACTGCTAGCTAGCACAGATACGCAGTATTTT. This gives the protein CSVKLLASTDTQYF.

The rearrangement joins TRBV6-2 or TRBV6-3 to TRBJ2-7; the match to TRBD2 covers 7 bases. This CDR3 contains 11 residues. Germline-derived CDR1 and CDR2 are MNHEY and SVGEGT. Trimming took 4 bases from V and 11 from J; bases not matched to a gene: 5. The chain's CDR3 is CASSSGGGEYF. DNA of the CDR3: TGTGCCAGCAGTTCGGGCGGGGGAGAGTACTTC.

This clone appeared a single time. The rearrangement uses TRBV12-3 or TRBV12-4 and TRBJ1-4; D gene ambiguous. Trimming left V 2 bases short and J 8 bases short, with 6 bases between. The CDR3 has 12 residues. The CDR3 DNA follows: TGTGCCAGCAGTTTATATCTGGAAAAACTGTTTTTT. Translation: CASSLYLEKLFF.

This clone was detected once. This chain links TRBV5-1 with TRBJ1-1; possible D gene TRBD1, 6 bases. The V gene's germline CDR1 is SGHRS and CDR2 YFSETQ. V lost 3 bases and J lost 4, with 10 bases in between. The length of the CDR3 is 13 residues. The CDR3 here is CASSSQGSTEAFF. CDR3 coding DNA: TGCGCCAGCAGCTCCCAGGGGAGCACTGAAGCTTTCTTT.

V usage is TRBV7-3 and J usage is TRBJ2-3; no clear D. V shed 1 base and J shed 4 bases, with 9 bases lying between them. Germline lookup yields CDR1 SGHTA and CDR2 FQGTGA. This CDR3 spans 14 amino acids. In nucleotides, the CDR3 is TGTGCCAGCAGCTTAAGCGCTAGTGCAGATACGCAGTATTTT. Its translation is CASSLSASADTQYF.

The CDR3 nucleotides are TGTGCCATCAGTGTTGGACAGGGTGAGGCTTTCTTT. This encodes CAISVGQGEAFF. The J gene is TRBJ1-1, the V gene TRBV10-3; TRBD1 aligns across 8 bases. The ends lost 4 bases at V and 11 bases at J; junction bases unmatched: 6. The CDR3 sequence is 12 residues long. From germline, CDR1 is ENHRY and CDR2 SYGVKD.

The chain employs TRBV6-5 and TRBJ1-5, with D perhaps matching TRBD1 (6 bases). Germline CDR1 reads MNHEY; CDR2 reads SVGAGI. The CDR3 covers 14 residues. V was trimmed by 6 bases and J by 7 bases, leaving 16 bases between them. In DNA, the CDR3 is TGTGCCAGCAGAAGAACAGGGCGTCAGCAGCCCCAGCATTTT. This codes for CASRRTGRQQPQHF.

The chain is built from TRBV7-9 and TRBJ2-5; TRBD2 might be the D (5 bases). With 1 base removed from V and 1 base from J, the gap between germline ends came to 10 bases. Per the germline V gene, CDR1 is SEHNR and CDR2 is FQNEAQ (reference sequence). The CDR3 length is 15 residues. This CDR3 reads CASSLGALGQETQYF. For the CDR3, the DNA is TGTGCCAGCAGCTTAGGAGCACTAGGCCAAGAGACCCAGTACTTC.

The table lists this clone with a few counts. The chain couples TRBV11-2 to TRBJ2-7; D might be TRBD1 (5 bases). Per the germline V gene, CDR1 is SGHAT and CDR2 is FQNNGV. V was shortened by 0 bases and J by 2 bases, with 8 bases between the two germline ends. The CDR3 sequence is 14 residues long. The CDR3 loop reads CASSLDQGTYEQYF. The CDR3 coding sequence is TGTGCCAGCAGCTTAGACCAGGGAACCTACGAGCAGTACTTC. Using reference TRBV11-2 and TRBJ2-7 for the parts outside the CDR3, the full variable domain is EAGVAQSPRYKIIEKRQSVAFWCNPISGHATLYWYQQILGQGPKLLIQFQNNGVVDDSQLPKDRFSAERLKGVDSTLKIQPAKLEDSAVYLCASSLDQGTYEQYFGPGTRLTVT.

The V gene is TRBV18, the J gene TRBJ2-5, with 10 positions matching TRBD1. Germline V gives CDR1 KGHSH, CDR2 LQKENI. This CDR3 region has 15 residues. V shed 4 bases, J shed 4 bases, and the junction held 6 bases outside the gene matches. This CDR3 is CASSQNRDRGETQYF. The CDR3 DNA reads TGTGCCAGCTCACAAAACCGGGACAGGGGAGAGACCCAGTACTTC. The complete variable domain, with remaining parts taken from reference TRBV18 and TRBJ2-5, reads NAGVMQNPRHLVRRRGQEARLRCSPMKGHSHVYWYRQLPEEGLKFMVYLQKENIIDESGMPKERFSAEFPKEGPSILRIQQVVRGDSAAYFCASSQNRDRGETQYFGPGTRLLVL.

The J gene is TRBJ2-1, the V gene TRBV5-1; 9 positions agree with TRBD1. The germline gives CDR1 SGHRS, CDR2 YFSETQ. V lost 4 bases to trimming and J lost 5 bases; unmatched junction nucleotides: 16. The CDR3 loop spans 18 amino acids. The CDR3 spells CASSLSGQGLFADNEQFF. The DNA of the CDR3 is TGCGCCAGCAGCCTCTCGGGACAGGGTTTATTCGCGGACAATGAGCAGTTCTTC.

The genes are TRBV13 and TRBJ2-3; 9 nucleotides align to TRBD1. The V segment lost 5 bases and the J segment 5 bases; nucleotides outside the gene matches: 11. Germline V gene data show CDR1 as PRHDT and CDR2 as FYEKMQ (reference sequence). The CDR3 runs to 16 residues. For the CDR3, the DNA is TGTGCCAGCAGCCCGCATCCCGGGACAGGGAGAGATACGCAGTATTTT. It translates to CASSPHPGTGRDTQYF.

The chain couples TRBV6-5 to TRBJ1-5; D might be TRBD1 (6 bases). Germline V gives CDR1 MNHEY, CDR2 SVGAGI. CDR3 length: 15 amino acids. With 4 bases removed from V and 1 base from J, the gap between germline ends came to 11 bases. The CDR3, as DNA: TGTGCCAGCAGTTTTACCGGGACAAGCAATCAGCCCCAGCATTTT. It yields the protein CASSFTGTSNQPQHF.

V and J are TRBV18 and TRBJ1-4; a weak D match, TRBD1 (5 bases). Trimming removed 0 bases from V and 7 bases from J, with 9 bases in between. There are 14 residues in the CDR3. Germline-derived CDR1 and CDR2 are KGHSH and LQKENI. CDR3 region: CASSPPGVSEKLFF. The CDR3 nucleotides are TGTGCCAGCTCACCACCAGGGGTTAGTGAAAAACTGTTTTTT. The entire variable domain, with the rest obtained from reference TRBV18 and TRBJ1-4, is as follows: NAGVMQNPRHLVRRRGQEARLRCSPMKGHSHVYWYRQLPEEGLKFMVYLQKENIIDESGMPKERFSAEFPKEGPSILRIQQVVRGDSAAYFCASSPPGVSEKLFFGSGTQLSVL.

This clone was picked up a small number of times. V and J are TRBV3-1 (or the pseudogene TRBV3-2) and TRBJ2-7, with 11 bases lining up with TRBD2. Unmatched junction bases numbered 4, after V lost 5 bases and J lost 1 base. Germline CDR1 reads LGHDT; CDR2 reads YNNKEL (reference sequence). CDR3 size: 15 residues. The CDR3 spells CASSLLAGESYEQYF. The CDR3 region has the DNA TGTGCCAGCAGCTTACTAGCGGGGGAGTCCTACGAGCAGTACTTC.

The rearrangement joins TRBV9 to TRBJ1-1; D remains unclear. The CDR3 is 15 residues long. CDR1 is SGDLS, CDR2 YYNGEE, per germline. V lost 4 bases to trimming and J lost 0 bases, with 13 bases between them. The CDR3 is CASSSSGGMNTEAFF. CDR3 DNA: TGTGCCAGCAGCTCCAGTGGCGGCATGAACACTGAAGCTTTCTTT.

This chain connects TRBV2 to TRBJ1-5; no clear D. V lost 5 bases to trimming and J lost 4 bases, with 15 bases between them. The CDR3 sequence is 15 residues long. CDR1 is SNHLY, CDR2 FYNNEI, per germline. In nucleotides, the CDR3 is TGTGCCAGCAGTCAGAAAGTAGAGGTAAATCAGCCCCAGCATTTT. Translation gives CASSQKVEVNQPQHF.

The CDR3, as DNA: TGTGCCAGCAGCCAAGTAGGCCCGGGGAGGGAAAAACTGTTTTTT. Residues: CASSQVGPGREKLFF. This chain links TRBV4-2 with TRBJ1-4; D gene unclear. This CDR3 has 15 residues. Trimming pared 1 base from V and 8 bases from J, leaving 14 bases between. CDR1 is LGHNA, CDR2 YNFKEQ, per germline.

This clone was counted only a few times. The chain is built from TRBV12-3 or TRBV12-4 and TRBJ1-2, with D possibly TRBD1 on 6 matching bases. V was clipped by 3 bases and J by 6 bases, with 11 bases between them. CDR3 size: 13 residues. The CDR3 DNA reads as TGTGCCAGCAGTTTGATGGCAGGGGATGGCTACACCTTC. This encodes CASSLMAGDGYTF.

CDR3 coding DNA: TGTGCCAGCAGCTTGGCTCGGGGGGAGGACTACTATACGCAGTATTTT. Amino acids: CASSLARGEDYYTQYF. This chain joins TRBV5-4 and TRBJ2-3; 7 bases are a match to TRBD2. Unmatched junction bases numbered 11, after V lost 0 bases and J lost 7 bases. In germline, CDR1 is SGHNT, CDR2 YYREEE (reference sequence). The CDR3 extends over 16 amino acids.

The CDR3 nucleotides are TGTGCCATCGGGGGGACGACGGGGTACGAGCAGTACTTC. It encodes CAIGGTTGYEQYF. The V and J genes are TRBV10-3 and TRBJ2-7; a weak D match, TRBD2 (6 bases). Trimming stripped 8 bases from V and 4 bases from J, with 15 bases between. Per germline, CDR1 ENHRY and CDR2 SYGVKD. The CDR3 extends over 13 amino acids.